These T cell receptor beta chains were read from a single sample in a study of Graves' ophthalmopathy and Graves' hyperthyroidism. TCRdb reprocessed the multiplex PCR reads via MiXCR and lists one record per CDR3 protein. This table holds about 590,000 distinct CDR3 sequences, under 45% found once. The sample consisted of peripheral blood or thyroid tissue (not recorded which). The receptor set was obtained from an adult man with Graves' hyperthyroidism. The CDR3 runs from the conserved cysteine through the conserved F or W. Fields, in order: V gene, clone size, CDR3 protein. Only part of the rows carry a size: once, few, many, or a class if the clone is expanded.

TRBV9,.,CASSVGGQGREQYF
TRBV18,.,CASSPPRGEAFF
TRBV7-2,many,CASSLGLLAAPLGETQYF
TRBV29-1,.,CSVELREGEAFF
TRBV25-1,many,CASSPEGRYEQYF
TRBV2,once,CASRGQGATLYTF
TRBV20-1,many,CSARDHTTSNYGYTF
TRBV11-2,.,CASSFSGLAGEGEQFF
TRBV29-1,.,CSVEEDRDASGANVLTF
TRBV7-2,.,CASSPLAGGSTDTQYF
TRBV12-3/TRBV12-4,once,CASSLWSTGVNTGELFF
TRBV20-1,.,CSTLTSVAETQYF
TRBV25-1,.,CASSVSRDRVNYGYTF
TRBV2,.,CASRGLAGPGSYNEQFF
TRBV5-1,many,CASSLGVAKETQYF
TRBV4-1,many,CASSPLSESYEQYF
TRBV12-3/TRBV12-4,many,CASTAGGYEQYF
TRBV4-2,many,CASSLETGANSYYEQYF
TRBV6-5,.,CASSYQGGGSYEQYF
TRBV7-9,.,CASSQRQHTGELFF
TRBV30,few,CAWTTGAGYTF
TRBV27,few,CASSYVYEQYF
TRBV6-1,.,CASSLSGGANTEAFF
TRBV29-1,.,CSVVRVREKLFF
TRBV5-1,.,CASSLTAGNTEAFF
TRBV29-1,few,CSVSGGPNEQYF
TRBV2,many,CASSEGPDRHNYGYTF
TRBV30,few,CASQTGKYGYTF
TRBV5-1,.,CASGLTGGGETQYF
TRBV6-6,.,CASWPGLASDTQYF
TRBV7-8,many,CASILDPSEKTQYF
TRBV25-1,many,CASSEWLGGGVAEAFF
TRBV29-1,.,CSAGQNYGYTF
TRBV7-9,.,CASSFSTGTSEKLFF
TRBV7-9,many,CASSFPWPQETQYF
TRBV20-1,.,CSARPGLAGREAQYF
TRBV4-1,.,CASSPPVGGFYEQYF
TRBV7-8,.,CASSLTGLALLPGELFF
TRBV4-2,many,CASSQEGAVEYGYTF
TRBV20-1,many,CSAQTGFSEQYF
TRBV7-9,.,CASSPLGQTGANVLTF